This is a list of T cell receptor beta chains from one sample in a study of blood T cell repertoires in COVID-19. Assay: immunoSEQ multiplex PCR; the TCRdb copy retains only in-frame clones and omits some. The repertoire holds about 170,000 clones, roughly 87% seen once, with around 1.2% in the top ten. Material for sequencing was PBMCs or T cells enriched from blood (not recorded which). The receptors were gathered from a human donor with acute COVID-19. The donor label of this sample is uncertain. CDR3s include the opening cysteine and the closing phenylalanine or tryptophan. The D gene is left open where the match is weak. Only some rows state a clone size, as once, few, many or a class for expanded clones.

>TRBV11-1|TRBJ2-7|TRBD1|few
CASSPTSDRGTYEQYF
TGTGCCAGCAGCCCGACCTCGGACAGGGGAACCTACGAGCAGTACTTC
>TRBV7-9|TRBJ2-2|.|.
CASNLAGSFGELFF
TGTGCCAGCAACCTAGCTGGCTCTTTCGGGGAGCTGTTTTTT
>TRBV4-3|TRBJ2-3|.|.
CASSQVLTDTQYF
TGCGCCAGCAGCCAGGTACTTACAGATACGCAGTATTTT
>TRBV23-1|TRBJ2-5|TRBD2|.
CASSQSEAGEETQYF
TGCGCCAGCAGTCAATCCGAAGCGGGGGAGGAGACCCAGTACTTC
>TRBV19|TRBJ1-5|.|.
CASSRGRGSNQPQHF
TGTGCCAGTAGTCGGGGCAGGGGTAGCAATCAGCCCCAGCATTTT
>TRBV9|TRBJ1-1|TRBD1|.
CASSAETGGVGEAFF
TGTGCCAGCAGCGCGGAGACAGGGGGAGTGGGTGAAGCTTTCTTT
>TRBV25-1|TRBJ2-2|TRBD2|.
CASSDGTSFRTGELFF
TGTGCCAGCAGTGATGGGACTAGCTTTCGCACCGGGGAGCTGTTTTTT
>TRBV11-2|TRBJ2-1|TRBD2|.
CASNPLAGAGYEQFF
TGTGCCAGCAACCCACTAGCGGGGGCCGGCTATGAGCAGTTCTTC
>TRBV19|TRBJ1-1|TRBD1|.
CASSIPGTVTHRTEAFF
TGTGCCAGTAGTATCCCCGGGACAGTTACACACAGGACTGAAGCTTTCTTT
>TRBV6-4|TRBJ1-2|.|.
CASSERDGYTF
TGTGCCAGCAGTGAGAGGGATGGCTACACCTTC
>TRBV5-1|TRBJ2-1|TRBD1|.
CASSDAAGTGEFKQFF
TGCGCCAGCAGTGACGCAGCCGGGACAGGGGAGTTTAAGCAGTTCTTC
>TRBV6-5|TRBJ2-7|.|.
CASSNGGEQYF
TGTGCCAGCAGCAACGGGGGCGAGCAGTACTTC
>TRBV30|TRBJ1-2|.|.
CAWSESTRGGYTF
TGTGCCTGGAGTGAGTCCACTCGGGGGGGCTACACCTTC
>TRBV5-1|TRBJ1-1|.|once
CASSSGSMNTEAFF
TGCGCCAGCAGTTCGGGGTCCATGAACACTGAAGCTTTCTTT
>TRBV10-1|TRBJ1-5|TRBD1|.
CASSVEGASSNQPQHF
TGCGCCAGCAGTGTCGAGGGGGCATCTAGCAATCAGCCCCAGCATTTT
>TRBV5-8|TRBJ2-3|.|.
CASSLLPAGYEAQYF
TGTGCCAGCAGCTTGCTACCAGCGGGTTACGAAGCGCAGTATTTT
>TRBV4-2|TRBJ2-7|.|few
CASSQEGGAGASSYEQYF
TGTGCCAGCAGCCAAGAAGGGGGGGCGGGGGCCAGCTCCTACGAGCAGTACTTC
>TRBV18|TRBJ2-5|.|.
CASSPKHEAGETQYF
TGTGCCAGCTCACCAAAACACGAAGCAGGGGAGACCCAGTACTTC
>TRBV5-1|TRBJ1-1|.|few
CASSLVRQLNTEAFF
TGCGCCAGCAGCTTGGTGCGACAGCTGAACACTGAAGCTTTCTTT
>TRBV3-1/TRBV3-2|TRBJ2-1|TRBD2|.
CASSQDPAGGLNEQFF
TGTGCCAGCAGCCAAGATCCCGCGGGGGGGCTCAATGAGCAGTTCTTC
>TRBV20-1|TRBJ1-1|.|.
CSASIVNTEAFF
TGCAGTGCTAGTATCGTGAACACTGAAGCTTTCTTT
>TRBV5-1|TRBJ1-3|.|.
CASSQVEGGSGNTIYF
TGCGCCAGCAGCCAAGTTGAAGGGGGCTCTGGAAACACCATATATTTT
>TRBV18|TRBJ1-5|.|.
CASLVGEDQPQHF
TGTGCCAGCCTCGTGGGGGAGGATCAGCCCCAGCATTTT
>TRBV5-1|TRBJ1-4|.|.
CASSLTGSTNEKLFF
TGCGCCAGCAGCCTCACAGGGAGTACTAATGAAAAACTGTTTTTT
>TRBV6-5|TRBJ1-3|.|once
CASSQGTGNTIYF
TGTGCCAGCAGTCAGGGTACTGGAAACACCATATATTTT
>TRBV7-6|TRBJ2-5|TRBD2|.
CASSLKRGETQYF
TGTGCCAGCAGCTTAAAGCGGGGAGAGACCCAGTACTTC
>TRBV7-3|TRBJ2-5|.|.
CASSFGDQETQYF
TGTGCCAGCAGCTTCGGGGACCAAGAGACCCAGTACTTC
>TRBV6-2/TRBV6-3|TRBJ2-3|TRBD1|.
CASSYGQGASDTQYF
TGTGCCAGCAGTTATGGGCAGGGGGCTTCAGATACGCAGTATTTT
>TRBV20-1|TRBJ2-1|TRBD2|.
CSASPLGLGNEQFF
TGCAGTGCTAGTCCCCTGGGACTAGGCAATGAGCAGTTCTTC
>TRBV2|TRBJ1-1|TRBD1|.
CASSKGQGYTEAFF
TGTGCCAGCAGTAAGGGACAGGGATACACTGAAGCTTTCTTT
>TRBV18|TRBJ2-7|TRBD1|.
CASSLGTGAYEQYF
TGTGCCAGCTCATTAGGGACAGGGGCCTACGAGCAGTACTTC
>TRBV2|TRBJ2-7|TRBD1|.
CASRYGTEVYEQYF
TGTGCCAGCAGATACGGGACAGAAGTCTACGAGCAGTACTTC
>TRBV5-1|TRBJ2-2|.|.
CASSLKQGYGELFF
TGCGCCAGCAGCTTGAAGCAGGGGTACGGGGAGCTGTTTTTT
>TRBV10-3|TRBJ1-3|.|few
CAISETGGSGNTIYF
TGTGCCATCAGTGAAACAGGTGGCTCTGGAAACACCATATATTTT
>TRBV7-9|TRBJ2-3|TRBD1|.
CASSYRGSTDTQYF
TGTGCCAGCAGTTACAGGGGTAGCACAGATACGCAGTATTTT
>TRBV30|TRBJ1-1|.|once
CAWSVGQGSTEAFF
TGTGCCTGGAGTGTAGGTCAGGGAAGCACTGAAGCTTTCTTT
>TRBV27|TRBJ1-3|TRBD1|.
CASSWTGGSGNTIYF
TGTGCCAGCAGTTGGACAGGGGGCAGTGGAAACACCATATATTTT
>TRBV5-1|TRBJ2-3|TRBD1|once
CASSPRQGAPDTQYF
TGCGCCAGCAGCCCCAGACAGGGTGCCCCAGATACGCAGTATTTT
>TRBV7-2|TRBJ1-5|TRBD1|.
CASSTGTGAVYSNQPQHF
TGTGCCAGCAGCACCGGGACAGGGGCTGTATATAGCAATCAGCCCCAGCATTTT